Here is one T cell receptor (beta chain) with its context. Its cognate antigen is unknown. This entry is derived from a study of cytomegalovirus exposure and HLA in healthy donors. Points from the study as a whole: It was 150 or so TCR beta chains that were listed as cytomegalovirus-associated.

V lost 10 bases and J 0 bases, leaving 12 bases between the germline ends. Germline V lookup: CDR1 ENHRY, CDR2 SYGVKD. The CDR3 contains 13 residues. PCR used 60 Vbeta primers and 13 Jbeta primers. The repertoire was sequenced with immunoSEQ multiplex PCR; TCRdb's copy has only in-frame clones and lacks some. This sample's clone table lists about 77,000 clones. Likely unrecorded immune exposures existed in these nominally healthy donors. The sample was PBMCs. The chain uses TRBV10-3 and TRBJ1-1; D is uncertain. The clonotype comes from a man between 50 and 59 years old in good health and CMV-seropositive. CDR3 amino acids: CATTNPVNTEAFF. For the CDR3, the DNA is TGTGCCACCACTAACCCCGTGAACACTGAAGCTTTCTTT.